This entry lists 5 T cell receptor beta chains sequenced from one sample in a study of blood T cell repertoires in COVID-19. Assay: immunoSEQ multiplex PCR; the TCRdb copy retains only in-frame clones and omits some. Here the sample spans 130,000 to 150,000 clones, under 90% being singletons. Sequences were obtained from peripheral blood. Every receptor here comes from a human donor in a cohort sampled during active COVID-19.

The chain links TRBV9 to TRBJ2-3; TRBD2 aligns across 8 bases. The ends lost 0 bases at V and 5 bases at J; junction bases unmatched: 14. Germline loops: CDR1 SGDLS, CDR2 YYNGEE. This CDR3 has 18 amino acids. The CDR3 bases are TGTGCCAGCAGCGTAGGGGCAAGGGTAGCGGGGTACCAAGATACGCAGTATTTT. It codes for CASSVGARVAGYQDTQYF.

This chain's CDR3 is CASSLRGLYTDTQYF. The CDR3 DNA reads as TGCGCCAGCAGCTTAAGGGGGCTGTATACAGATACGCAGTATTTT. This rearrangement joins TRBV5-1 to TRBJ2-3, with 7 nucleotides matching TRBD1. CDR3 length: 15 amino acids. J gave up 3 bases and V 2 bases, and 6 bases lay outside the gene matches. CDR1 is SGHRS and CDR2 is YFSETQ in the germline V gene.

This chain joins TRBV18 and TRBJ1-5; TRBD1 agrees at 9 bases. Trimming cost V 3 bases and J 6 bases; bases outside gene matches: 9. Germline V lookup: CDR1 KGHSH, CDR2 LQKENI. The CDR3 has 16 amino acids. DNA for the CDR3: TGTGCCAGCTCACCCCGACAGGGGGATCCGCTTCAGCCCCAGCATTTT. Its protein product is CASSPRQGDPLQPQHF.

This CDR3 is CASSQEKGQGPSGANVLTF. The CDR3 DNA reads TGCGCCAGCAGCCAAGAGAAGGGCCAGGGCCCCTCTGGGGCCAACGTCCTGACTTTC. The rearrangement uses TRBV4-3 and TRBJ2-6, with D perhaps TRBD1 (5 bases). Germline V gene lookup returns CDR1 LGHNA and CDR2 YSLEER. The V end lost 0 bases, the J end lost 0 bases, and 15 bases lay between the germline ends. The CDR3 extends over 19 amino acids.

The chain links TRBV10-3 to TRBJ1-2, with 9 bases aligning to TRBD1. The CDR3 consists of 13 residues. Germline trimming cut 5 bases from V and 6 bases from J; bases unmatched to any gene: 4. Germline assignment: CDR1 ENHRY and CDR2 SYGVKD. CDR3 loop: CAISTGTGNGYTF. Written as DNA, the CDR3 is TGTGCCATCAGTACCGGGACAGGGAATGGCTACACCTTC.